Below are 10 T cell receptor beta chains sequenced from a single sample in a study of blood T cell repertoires in COVID-19. TCRdb keeps only in-frame clones here, not all; method: immunoSEQ multiplex PCR. Here the sample spans some 200,000 clones, over 75% being singletons. The sequenced sample consisted of PBMCs or T cells enriched from blood (not recorded which). Every receptor here comes from a man between 25 and 39 years old in a cohort exposed to, infected with or recovered from COVID-19 (not recorded which).

This clone was picked up a small number of times. The chain recombines TRBV11-3 with TRBJ2-2, with D maybe TRBD2 (5 bases). Germline lookup yields CDR1 SGHNT and CDR2 YENEEA. This CDR3 contains 13 residues. V dropped 5 bases and J dropped 6 bases, with 10 bases sitting between them. CDR3 DNA sequence: TGTGCCAGCAGCGCGAGGGTGGCCGGGGAGCTGTTTTTT. Residues: CASSARVAGELFF.

The chain couples TRBV9 to TRBJ2-2; 8 nucleotides line up with TRBD1. Germline CDR1 SGDLS, CDR2 YYNGEE. CDR3 length: 14 amino acids. The junction had 4 bases not matched to a gene; V was cut back by 4 bases and J by 5 bases. The CDR3 region has the DNA TGTGCCAGCAGCTTCACAGGGGGGACCGGGGAGCTGTTTTTT. It encodes CASSFTGGTGELFF.

Here the CDR3 reads CASRGTGGPQYEQYF. CDR3 in DNA: TGTGCCAGCAGGGGGACAGGGGGGCCCCAATACGAGCAGTACTTC. The rearrangement uses TRBV6-5 and TRBJ2-7; 11 bases match TRBD1. The V gene's germline CDR1 is MNHEY and CDR2 SVGAGI. The ends lost 6 bases at V and 4 bases at J; junction bases unmatched: 8. This CDR3 has 15 amino acids.

CDR3 sequence: CASSQVQGSRRSNSPLHF. Here the CDR3 DNA reads TGCGCCAGCAGCCAAGTCCAGGGGTCTCGGCGTAGTAATTCACCCCTCCACTTT. The rearrangement joins TRBV4-1 to TRBJ1-6, with D perhaps matching TRBD1 (6 bases). CDR3 size: 18 residues. Trimming pared 1 base from V and 6 bases from J, leaving 19 bases between. CDR1 is MGHRA, CDR2 YSYEKL, per germline.

The gene calls are TRBV10-2 and TRBJ2-2; TRBD1 is a possible D gene (6 bases). The germline V and J ends were trimmed by 10 bases and 1 base, with 7 bases remaining between them. This CDR3 has 12 residues. In germline, CDR1 is WSHSY, CDR2 SAAADI. In nucleotides, the CDR3 is TGCGCCACGGGACAGAACACCGGGGAGCTGTTTTTT. Protein sequence: CATGQNTGELFF.

This clone showed up just a few times. The gene calls are TRBV9 and TRBJ2-7; 12 bases line up with TRBD2. Germline V gene data show CDR1 as SGDLS and CDR2 as YYNGEE. V dropped 3 bases and J dropped 3; count of bases not matched to a gene: 1. This CDR3 contains 14 residues. The DNA of the CDR3 is TGTGCCAGCAGCGCGACTAGCGGGAGCTACGAGCAGTACTTC. It translates to CASSATSGSYEQYF.

The V and J genes are TRBV5-1 and TRBJ1-6, with D uncertain. CDR1 is SGHRS, CDR2 YFSETQ, per germline. The V and J ends lost 0 bases and 10 bases respectively, with 26 bases between them. CDR3 length: 19 residues. This CDR3 is CASSLASAMSGGLQSPLHF. The DNA for the CDR3 is TGCGCCAGCAGCTTGGCTTCCGCTATGTCAGGTGGGCTTCAATCACCCCTCCACTTT.

The rearrangement links TRBV5-1 to TRBJ2-5, with 8 nucleotides matching TRBD2. Germline lookup yields CDR1 SGHRS and CDR2 YFSETQ. The CDR3 is made up of 18 amino acids. Germline trimming cut 4 bases from V and 2 bases from J; bases unmatched to any gene: 16. The CDR3 reads CASSPMGGLAGPQETQYF. The CDR3 DNA reads TGCGCCAGCAGCCCGATGGGGGGCCTAGCGGGTCCTCAAGAGACCCAGTACTTC.

This clone was counted a single time. The chain joins TRBV5-1 to TRBJ2-5; 14 bases agree with TRBD2. After removal of 5 bases from V and 3 bases from J, the junction contained 6 bases not matched to a gene. This CDR3 has 16 residues. Looked up from germline, CDR1 is SGHRS and CDR2 is YFSETQ. Here the CDR3 DNA reads TGCGCCAGCAGATCCGGGACTAGCGGGAGTAAAGAGACCCAGTACTTC. Amino acid sequence: CASRSGTSGSKETQYF. Together with reference TRBV5-1 and TRBJ2-5, the CDR3 gives the full variable domain: KAGVTQTPRYLIKTRGQQVTLSCSPISGHRSVSWYQQTPGQGLQFLFEYFSETQRNKGNFPGRFSGRQFSNSRSEMNVSTLELGDSALYLCASRSGTSGSKETQYFGPGTRLLVL.

The rearrangement joins TRBV19 to TRBJ2-5; 7 bases match TRBD1. This CDR3 is built from 13 residues. V was pared by 5 bases and J by 5 bases, with 5 bases of the junction left unmatched. The germline V gene has CDR1 LNHDA and CDR2 SQIVND (reference sequence). CDR3 nucleotide sequence: TGTGCCAGTAGTCCGGGACAGTCCGAGACCCAGTACTTC. Translation: CASSPGQSETQYF.